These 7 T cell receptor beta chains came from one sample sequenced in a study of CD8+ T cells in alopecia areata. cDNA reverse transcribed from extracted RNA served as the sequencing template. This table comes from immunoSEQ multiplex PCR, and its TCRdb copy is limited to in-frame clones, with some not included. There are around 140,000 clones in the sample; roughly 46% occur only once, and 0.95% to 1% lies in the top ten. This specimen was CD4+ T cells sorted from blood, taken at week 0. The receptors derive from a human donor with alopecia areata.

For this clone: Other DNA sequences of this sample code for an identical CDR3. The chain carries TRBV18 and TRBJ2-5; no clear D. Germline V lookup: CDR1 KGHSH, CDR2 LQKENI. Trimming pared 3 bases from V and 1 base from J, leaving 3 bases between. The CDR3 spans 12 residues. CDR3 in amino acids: CASSPGQETQYF. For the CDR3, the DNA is TGTGCCAGCTCACCGGGCCAAGAGACCCAGTACTTC.

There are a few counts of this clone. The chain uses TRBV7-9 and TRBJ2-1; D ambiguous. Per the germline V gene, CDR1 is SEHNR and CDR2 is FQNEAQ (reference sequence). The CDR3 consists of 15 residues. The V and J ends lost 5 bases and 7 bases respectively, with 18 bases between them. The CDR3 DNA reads TGTGCCAGCAGCACGTTGGTAGCCTTAGGGAATGAGCAGTTCTTC. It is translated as CASSTLVALGNEQFF.

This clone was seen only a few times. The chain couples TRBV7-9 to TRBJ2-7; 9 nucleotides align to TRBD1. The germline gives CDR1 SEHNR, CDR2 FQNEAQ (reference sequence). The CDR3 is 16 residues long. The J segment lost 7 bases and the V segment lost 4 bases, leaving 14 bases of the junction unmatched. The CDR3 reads CASSSFLRQGVGEQYF. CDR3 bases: TGTGCCAGCAGCTCTTTTTTACGACAGGGGGTCGGTGAGCAGTACTTC.

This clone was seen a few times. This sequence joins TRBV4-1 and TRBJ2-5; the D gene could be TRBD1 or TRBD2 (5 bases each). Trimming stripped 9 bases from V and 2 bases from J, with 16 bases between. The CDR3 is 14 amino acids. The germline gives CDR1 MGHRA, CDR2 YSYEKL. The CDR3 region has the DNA TGCGCCAGTAGGGAACCGGGACGTCAAGAGACCCAGTACTTC. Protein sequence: CASREPGRQETQYF.

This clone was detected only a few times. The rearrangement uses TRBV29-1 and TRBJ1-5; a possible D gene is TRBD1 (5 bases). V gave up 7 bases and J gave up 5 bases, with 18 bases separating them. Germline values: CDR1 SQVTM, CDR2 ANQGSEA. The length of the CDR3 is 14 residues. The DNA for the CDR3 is TGCAGCGCCCGGGTCCAGGGACGGGATCAGCCCCAGCATTTT. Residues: CSARVQGRDQPQHF. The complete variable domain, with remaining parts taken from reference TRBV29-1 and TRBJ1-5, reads SAVISQKPSRDICQRGTSLTIQCQVDSQVTMMFWYRQQPGQSLTLIATANQGSEATYESGFVIDKFPISRPNLTFSTLTVSNMSPEDSSIYLCSARVQGRDQPQHFGDGTRLSIL.

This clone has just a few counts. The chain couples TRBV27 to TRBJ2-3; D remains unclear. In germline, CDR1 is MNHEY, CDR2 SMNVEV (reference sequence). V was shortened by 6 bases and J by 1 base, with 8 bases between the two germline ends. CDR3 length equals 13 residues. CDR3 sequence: CASRPDRTDTQYF. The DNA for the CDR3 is TGTGCCAGCAGACCCGACCGCACAGATACGCAGTATTTT.

Here the CDR3 DNA reads TGTGCCAGCTCACGCACCCAAGAGACCCAGTACTTC. Its translation: CASSRTQETQYF. This chain connects TRBV18 to TRBJ2-5; D is unresolved. V shed 4 bases and J shed 1 base, with 4 bases lying between them. Germline values: CDR1 KGHSH, CDR2 LQKENI. The CDR3 extends over 12 amino acids.